The 11 T cell receptor beta chains below all came from one sample that was sequenced in a study of cytomegalovirus exposure and HLA in healthy donors. 60 Vbeta and 13 Jbeta primers were used in PCR. Sequenced by immunoSEQ multiplex PCR; TCRdb stores in-frame clones only, minus some. Of more than 110,000 clones in the sample, roughly 80% were seen once. Sequencing was performed on PBMCs. The receptor source for this set is a woman aged 50 to 60 in good health and CMV-seronegative.

This chain connects TRBV6-4 to TRBJ1-2; D may be TRBD1 (6 bases). V lost 10 bases and J 4 bases, leaving 22 bases between the germline ends. This CDR3 contains 15 residues. The germline CDR1 and CDR2 sequences are MRHNA and SNTAGT. The CDR3 reads CANLVETGDLYGYTF. The CDR3 region has the DNA TGTGCCAACCTTGTTGAGACAGGAGACCTCTATGGCTACACCTTC.

In nucleotides, the CDR3 is TGTGCCAGCAACCAGGGCCAAAATGAAAAACTGTTTTTT. Its protein is CASNQGQNEKLFF. The chain links TRBV7-9 to TRBJ1-4; possible D gene TRBD1, 5 bases. Looked up from germline, CDR1 is SEHNR and CDR2 is FQNEAQ (reference sequence). This CDR3 is 13 amino acids long. V gave up 7 bases and J gave up 5 bases, with 11 bases separating them.

The V and J genes are TRBV2 and TRBJ1-1; 7 positions match TRBD1. The CDR3 extends over 13 amino acids. The J segment lost 1 base and the V segment lost 9 bases, leaving 5 bases of the junction unmatched. The germline V gene has CDR1 SNHLY and CDR2 FYNNEI. The CDR3 protein is CASSQGENTEAFF. In nucleotides, the CDR3 is TGTGCCAGTTCTCAGGGGGAGAACACTGAAGCTTTCTTT.

This clone occurred a few times. The CDR3 spells CASLVAGNTEAFF. CDR3 DNA sequence: TGTGCCAGCCTTGTGGCAGGGAACACTGAAGCTTTCTTT. The V and J genes are TRBV6-6 and TRBJ1-1; no clear D. The CDR3 spans 13 residues. The V gene lost 8 bases and the J gene lost 1 base, with 11 bases spanning the gap. Germline loops: CDR1 MNHNY, CDR2 SVGAGI (reference sequence).

This clone has only a few counts. This rearrangement joins TRBV27 to TRBJ2-5, with TRBD2 identical over 9 bases. The germline V gene encodes CDR1 MNHEY and CDR2 SMNVEV (reference sequence). This CDR3 is 16 amino acids long. Trimming at V came to 4 bases and at J to 0 bases, leaving 6 bases not matched to a gene. The DNA for the CDR3 is TGTGCCAGCAGTTCCCCCAGCGGGGGGTACCAAGAGACCCAGTACTTC. Its protein product is CASSSPSGGYQETQYF.

The gene calls are TRBV5-1 and TRBJ2-5; 8 bases are shared with TRBD1. This CDR3 is built from 14 residues. The germline CDR1 and CDR2 sequences are SGHRS and YFSETQ. J gave up 7 bases and V 4 bases, and 9 bases lay outside the gene matches. CDR3 loop: CASSTGQGQGTQYF. In DNA form, the CDR3 reads TGCGCCAGCAGCACAGGACAGGGTCAGGGGACCCAGTACTTC.

The chain couples TRBV4-1 to TRBJ2-7, with 10 bases matching TRBD1. The germline CDR1 and CDR2 sequences are MGHRA and YSYEKL. Losses at the gene ends were 4 bases for V and 2 bases for J; bases not matched to a gene: 8. The CDR3 extends over 16 amino acids. Here the CDR3 reads CASSLPGTGDPYEQYF. As DNA, the CDR3 is TGCGCCAGCAGCCTCCCCGGGACAGGGGACCCCTACGAGCAGTACTTC.

The chain links TRBV27 to TRBJ2-5; TRBD2 matches at 11 bases. CDR3 length equals 16 residues. V lost 2 bases, J lost 4 bases, and 6 bases stayed unmatched. The germline CDR1 and CDR2 sequences are MNHEY and SMNVEV (reference sequence). The CDR3 loop reads CASSLGLAGGLETQYF. CDR3 sequence (DNA): TGTGCCAGCAGTTTAGGCCTAGCGGGGGGTTTAGAGACCCAGTACTTC.

The chain employs TRBV5-4 and TRBJ2-5; 9 nucleotides line up with TRBD1. V trimming: 4 bases; J trimming: 5 bases; junction bases outside the gene matches: 3. This CDR3 spans 13 amino acids. The germline CDR1 and CDR2 sequences are SGHNT and YYREEE (reference sequence). The CDR3 reads CASSQDRGETQYF. Here the CDR3 DNA reads TGTGCCAGCAGCCAGGACAGGGGCGAGACCCAGTACTTC. Based on the CDR3 plus reference TRBV5-4 and TRBJ2-5, the full variable domain is ETGVTQSPTHLIKTRGQQVTLRCSSQSGHNTVSWYQQALGQGPQFIFQYYREEENGRGNFPPRFSGLQFPNYSSELNVNALELDDSALYLCASSQDRGETQYFGPGTRLLVL.

A remark on this clone: At one of its ends the junction is not consistent with the germline gene, which may arise from a read error. CDR3 residues: CASSPQADYSYEQYF. CDR3 DNA sequence: TGTGCTAGCAGCCCCCAGGCAGACTACTCCTACGAGCAGTACTTC. The chain combines TRBV7-7 with TRBJ2-7; possible D gene TRBD2, 5 bases. The CDR3 runs 15 residues. The germline gives CDR1 SSHAT, CDR2 FNYEAQ (reference sequence).

The gene calls are TRBV6-1 and TRBJ2-7; TRBD1 might be the D (6 bases). The V gene lost 1 base and the J gene lost 4 bases, with 11 bases spanning the gap. Germline V gene lookup returns CDR1 MNHNS and CDR2 SASEGT. The CDR3 has 14 amino acids. The CDR3 sequence is CASSEGGLFYEQYF. The CDR3 DNA follows: TGTGCCAGCAGTGAAGGGGGGCTATTTTACGAGCAGTACTTC.